Listed here is a single T cell receptor beta chain. The data originate from a study of blood T cell repertoires in COVID-19. The wider study: Sites in the United States, Italy and Spain provided acute and convalescent COVID-19 samples. T cells, B-cell-depleted T cells, or PBMCs supplied cDNA or gDNA.

The germline V gene has CDR1 LNHNV and CDR2 YYDKDF (reference sequence). Trimming cost V 1 base and J 4 bases; bases outside gene matches: 7. The CDR3 length is 16 residues. Participants came from 20 to 25 US areas, aged roughly 18 to 89 years. Allocation to cohorts depended on clinical history reported by the participants. Profiling relied on immunoSEQ multiplex PCR, and the TCRdb table lists in-frame clones only, not all of them. Of about 220,000 clones listed, about nine tenths are singletons. The sequenced sample was PBMCs or T cells enriched from blood (not recorded which). The rearrangement links TRBV15 to TRBJ2-3, with 8 bases lining up with TRBD2. This clonotype was obtained from a woman aged 40 to 55 with acute COVID-19. The DNA of the CDR3 is TGTGCCACCAGCAGAGGAAGCGGGGGTACAGCAGATACGCAGTATTTT. As protein: CATSRGSGGTADTQYF.